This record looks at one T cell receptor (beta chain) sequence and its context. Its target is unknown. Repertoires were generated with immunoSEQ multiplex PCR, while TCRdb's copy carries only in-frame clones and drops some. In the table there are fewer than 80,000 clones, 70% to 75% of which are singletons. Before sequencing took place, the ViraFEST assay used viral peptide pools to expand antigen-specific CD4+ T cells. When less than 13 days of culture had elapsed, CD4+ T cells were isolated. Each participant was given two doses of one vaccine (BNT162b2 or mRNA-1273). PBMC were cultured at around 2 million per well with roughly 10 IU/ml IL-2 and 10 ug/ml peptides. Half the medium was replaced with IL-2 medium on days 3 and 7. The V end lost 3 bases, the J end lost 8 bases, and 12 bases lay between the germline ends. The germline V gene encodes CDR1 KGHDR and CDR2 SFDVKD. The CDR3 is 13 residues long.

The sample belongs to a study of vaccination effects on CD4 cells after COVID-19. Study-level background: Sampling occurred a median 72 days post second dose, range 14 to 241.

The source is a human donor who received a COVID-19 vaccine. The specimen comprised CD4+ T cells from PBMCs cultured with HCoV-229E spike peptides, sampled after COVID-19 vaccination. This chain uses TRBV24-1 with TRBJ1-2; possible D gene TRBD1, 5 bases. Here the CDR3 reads CATSDDGRGGYTF. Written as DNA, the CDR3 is TGTGCCACCAGTGATGATGGTCGGGGGGGCTACACCTTC.